This TCR beta chain stems from a study of long-term antiretroviral therapy in people with HIV. Run at survey level, the immunoSEQ assay was version v3.0. Method: immunoSEQ multiplex PCR; TCRdb's copy keeps in-frame clones and lacks some. The sample consists of tens of thousands of clones, about 86% of them appearing once. V was clipped by 3 bases and J by 2 bases; unmatched bases: 7. CDR3 size: 14 residues. Germline lookup yields CDR1 GTSNPN and CDR2 SVGIG (reference sequence). Note on this clone: Its specificity is unknown.

Study observations and caveats: Missing from the dataset were any data on ART adherence, viral resistance or therapy changes.

The chain couples TRBV30 to TRBJ2-7; 7 bases align to TRBD1. This specimen was unsorted PBMCs, taken 1.3 years after starting antiretroviral therapy. The receptor's source is a man between 60 and 70 years old with HIV. Written as DNA, the CDR3 is TGTGCCTGGAGAGCAGGGGGTTATACCTACGAGCAGTACTTC. It codes for CAWRAGGYTYEQYF.